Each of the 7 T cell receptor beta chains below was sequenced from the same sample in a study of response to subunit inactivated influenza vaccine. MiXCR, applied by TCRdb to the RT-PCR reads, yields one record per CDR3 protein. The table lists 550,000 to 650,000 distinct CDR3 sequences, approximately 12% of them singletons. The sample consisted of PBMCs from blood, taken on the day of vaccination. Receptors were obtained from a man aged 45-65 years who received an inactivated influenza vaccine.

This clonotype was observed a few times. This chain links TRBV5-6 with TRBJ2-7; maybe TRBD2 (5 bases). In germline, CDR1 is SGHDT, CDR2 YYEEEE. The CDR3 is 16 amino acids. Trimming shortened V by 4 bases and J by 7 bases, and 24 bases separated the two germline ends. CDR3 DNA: TGTGCCAGCAGCCTAAGCCCGGGCCTCGGAGAGGGTGAGCAGTACTTC. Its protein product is CASSLSPGLGEGEQYF.

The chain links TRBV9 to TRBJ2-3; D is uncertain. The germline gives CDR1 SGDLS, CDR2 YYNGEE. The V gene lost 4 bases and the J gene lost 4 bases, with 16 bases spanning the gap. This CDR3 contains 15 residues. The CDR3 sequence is CASSSSGVVADTQYF. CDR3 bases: TGTGCCAGCAGCTCGTCGGGCGTGGTAGCAGATACGCAGTATTTT. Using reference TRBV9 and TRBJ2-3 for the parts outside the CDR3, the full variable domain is DSGVTQTPKHLITATGQRVTLRCSPRSGDLSVYWYQQSLDQGLQFLIQYYNGEERAKGNILERFSAQQFPDLHSELNLSSLELGDSALYFCASSSSGVVADTQYFGPGTRLTVL.

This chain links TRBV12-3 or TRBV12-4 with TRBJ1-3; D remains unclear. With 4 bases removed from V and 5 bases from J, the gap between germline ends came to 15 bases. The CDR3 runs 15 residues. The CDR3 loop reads CASSWTGFTRNTIYF. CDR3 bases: TGTGCCAGCAGTTGGACGGGGTTTACGAGAAACACCATATATTTT.

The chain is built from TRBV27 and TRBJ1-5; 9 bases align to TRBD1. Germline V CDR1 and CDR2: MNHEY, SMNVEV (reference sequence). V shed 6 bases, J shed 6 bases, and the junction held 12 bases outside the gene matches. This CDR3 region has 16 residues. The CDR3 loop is CASSRSSGQGRQPQHF. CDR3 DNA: TGTGCCAGCAGCCGATCCTCGGGACAGGGTCGTCAGCCCCAGCATTTT.

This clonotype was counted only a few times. Here the CDR3 reads CAARRTGHSYEQYF. The CDR3 bases are TGTGCCGCCAGGCGGACGGGCCACTCCTACGAGCAGTACTTC. The chain combines TRBV6-2 or TRBV6-3 with TRBJ2-7; D not resolved. Trimming shortened V by 11 bases and J by 0 bases, and 17 bases separated the two germline ends. CDR1 and CDR2 from the germline V gene are MNHEY and SVGEGT. The CDR3 spans 14 residues.

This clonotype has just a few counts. The CDR3 bases are TGCAGTGCTAGGTCGGCGCCCCTCTTAGGATCCATTCAGTACTTC. Translation: CSARSAPLLGSIQYF. This chain joins TRBV20-1 and TRBJ2-4, with unresolved D. The length of the CDR3 is 15 residues. Trimming cost V 3 bases and J 9 bases, with 21 bases left between them. In germline, CDR1 is DFQATT, CDR2 SNEGSKA (reference sequence).

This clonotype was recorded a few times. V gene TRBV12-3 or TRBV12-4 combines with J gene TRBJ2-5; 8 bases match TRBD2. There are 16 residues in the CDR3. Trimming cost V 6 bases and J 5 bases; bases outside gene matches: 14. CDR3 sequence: CASSLGTGGWSETQYF. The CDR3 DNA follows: TGTGCCAGCAGCCTTGGGACGGGAGGGTGGTCTGAGACCCAGTACTTC.